Shown below are 8 T cell receptor beta chains from a single sample sequenced in a study of neurological immune-mediated disorders. One entry per CDR3 protein, called by TCRdb with MiXCR from the 5' RACE reads. The sample shows approximately 30,000 distinct CDR3 sequences, approximately 4% of them seen only once. Material: CD4+ T cells from blood. The receptor set was obtained from a woman in her 40s in good health.

The table lists this clonotype with many counts. This chain connects TRBV5-1 to TRBJ2-3; 7 bases map to TRBD1. Looked up from germline, CDR1 is SGHRS and CDR2 is YFSETQ. V lost 4 bases and J lost 2; bases outside the gene matches: 7. CDR3 length: 15 residues. CDR3 nucleotides: TGCGCCAGCAGCCCTCCGGACAGGTTCACAGATACGCAGTATTTT. Its protein product is CASSPPDRFTDTQYF. The full variable domain, its missing parts supplied by reference TRBV5-1 and TRBJ2-3, is KAGVTQTPRYLIKTRGQQVTLSCSPISGHRSVSWYQQTPGQGLQFLFEYFSETQRNKGNFPGRFSGRQFSNSRSEMNVSTLELGDSALYLCASSPPDRFTDTQYFGPGTRLTVL.

This clonotype was detected ten times or more. The chain couples TRBV5-1 to TRBJ2-7, with D perhaps TRBD2 (6 bases). This CDR3 is built from 16 residues. Between the trimmed V and J ends, which lost 1 base and 2 bases, there was a span of 16 bases. CDR1 and CDR2 from the germline V gene are SGHRS and YFSETQ. The CDR3 loop reads CASSLSGTSPPYEQYF. CDR3 sequence (DNA): TGCGCCAGCAGCTTGTCCGGGACTTCTCCGCCCTACGAGCAGTACTTC.

This clonotype was counted ten times or more. The chain carries TRBV3-1 and TRBJ2-7; weak D call: TRBD1 (5 bases). CDR1 is LGHDT, CDR2 YNNKEL, per germline (reference sequence). The CDR3 loop spans 15 amino acids. The V end was cut by 1 base, the J end by 4 bases, with 14 bases between. The CDR3 region is CASSQGSGISYEQYF. The CDR3 nucleotides read TGTGCCAGCAGCCAAGGATCAGGGATCTCATACGAGCAGTACTTC.

This clonotype was seen many times. The chain carries TRBV5-1 and TRBJ2-5; the match to TRBD2 covers 7 bases. Unmatched junction bases numbered 9, after V lost 8 bases and J lost 2 bases. This CDR3 contains 14 residues. Per the germline V gene, CDR1 is SGHRS and CDR2 is YFSETQ. CDR3 loop: CASRPAGEQETQYF. The CDR3 DNA reads as TGCGCCAGTCGTCCGGCGGGGGAGCAAGAGACCCAGTACTTC.

This clonotype was seen ten or more times. V and J are TRBV5-1 and TRBJ1-2; D is perhaps TRBD1 (6 bases). Deletions cut 0 bases from V and 7 bases from J, with 13 bases between. Germline V gene sequence: CDR1 SGHRS, CDR2 YFSETQ. The CDR3 is made up of 14 amino acids. DNA for the CDR3: TGCGCCAGCAGCTTGGTTCAGGGGCGAGCTGGCTACACCTTC. Its protein product is CASSLVQGRAGYTF. Full variable domain (rest looked up from reference TRBV5-1 and TRBJ1-2): KAGVTQTPRYLIKTRGQQVTLSCSPISGHRSVSWYQQTPGQGLQFLFEYFSETQRNKGNFPGRFSGRQFSNSRSEMNVSTLELGDSALYLCASSLVQGRAGYTFGSGTRLTVV.

This clonotype is labeled medium-sized. Here the CDR3 reads CASSSTGWEQYF. The DNA of the CDR3 is TGTGCCAGCAGCTCGACAGGGTGGGAGCAGTACTTC. V and J are TRBV7-2 and TRBJ2-7; 7 bases align to TRBD1. Trimming removed 4 bases from V and 7 bases from J; junction bases left unmatched: 4. Germline CDR1 and CDR2: SGHTA and FQGNSA. CDR3 length: 12 residues.

This clonotype appeared many times. The V call is TRBV20-1, the J call TRBJ2-7, with 8 positions matching TRBD1. CDR1 is DFQATT, CDR2 SNEGSKA, per germline (reference sequence). Unmatched junction bases numbered 2, after V lost 3 bases and J lost 7 bases. The CDR3 has 11 residues. In DNA, the CDR3 is TGCAGTGCTAGTCAGGGGGCTGAGCAGTACTTC. This translates into CSASQGAEQYF.

In its sample, this clonotype was seen many times. The junction and the germline gene differ at one end; a read error may be behind it. The chain recombines TRBV7-7 with TRBJ2-5; the match to TRBD2 covers 11 bases. Germline V CDR1 and CDR2: SSHAT, FNYEAQ (reference sequence). CDR3 length: 16 residues. For the CDR3, the DNA is TGTGCTAGCAGGGCTGGGCTAGCGGGGGGCCAAGAGACCCAGTACTTC. This gives the protein CASRAGLAGGQETQYF. Using reference TRBV7-7 and TRBJ2-5 for the parts outside the CDR3, the full variable domain is GAGVSQSPRYKVTKRGQDVTLRCDPISSHATLYWYQQALGQGPEFLTYFNYEAQPDKSGLPSDRFSAERPEGSISTLTIQRTEQRDSAMYRCASRAGLAGGQETQYFGPGTRLLVL.